The rows below give T cell receptor beta chains drawn from one sample of a study of shared clonotypes between healthy human individuals. Profiling relied on immunoSEQ multiplex PCR, and the TCRdb table lists in-frame clones only, not all of them. The sample has around 1.6 million clones, 95% to 99% seen once. The sequencing sample was made of naive CD4+ T cells sorted from blood. The receptor set was obtained from a young man in good health. Both conserved end residues are part of each CDR3. D genes are given only for firm matches. Only part of the rows carry a size: once, few, many, or a class if the clone is expanded.

NA	13	TRBD1	TRBJ2-3	TRBV2	CASRTRGTDTQYF	TGTGCCAGTCGAACCAGGGGGACAGATACGCAGTATTTT
NA	14	NA	TRBJ2-2	TRBV5-4	CASSSGVGPGELFF	TGTGCCAGCAGCTCCGGAGTTGGACCCGGGGAGCTGTTTTTT
NA	18	TRBD2	TRBJ2-2	TRBV5-4	CASSFPAGGLPNTGELFF	TGTGCCAGCAGCTTCCCAGCGGGAGGACTACCGAACACCGGGGAGCTGTTTTTT
NA	15	TRBD1	TRBJ1-1	TRBV7-2	CASSSRTGGNTEAFF	TGTGCCAGCAGCTCCCGGACAGGGGGGAACACTGAAGCTTTCTTT
NA	14	NA	TRBJ1-2	TRBV6-1	CASSEKWGDYGYTF	TGTGCCAGCAGCGAGAAATGGGGTGACTATGGCTACACCTTC
NA	14	TRBD2	TRBJ2-1	TRBV5-4	CASSPGRASPEQFF	TGTGCCAGCAGCCCGGGGAGGGCCAGTCCTGAGCAGTTCTTC
NA	13	NA	TRBJ1-1	TRBV27	CASSTTYGAEAFF	TGTGCCAGCAGTACGACTTACGGGGCTGAAGCTTTCTTT
NA	12	NA	TRBJ2-3	TRBV5-6	CASTQSTDTQYF	TGTGCCAGCACCCAGAGCACAGATACGCAGTATTTT
NA	16	NA	TRBJ2-7	TRBV7-3	CASSLNPAFGLYEQYF	TGTGCCAGCAGCTTAAACCCCGCGTTTGGGCTCTACGAGCAGTACTTC
once	18	TRBD2	TRBJ2-7	TRBV5-1	CASSGPGLAGGRTYEQYF	TGCGCCAGCAGCGGACCGGGACTAGCGGGAGGGCGGACCTACGAGCAGTACTTC
once	18	TRBD2	TRBJ2-3	TRBV18	CASSPLAGGPRNTDTQYF	TGTGCCAGCTCACCACTTGCGGGAGGGCCCCGCAACACAGATACGCAGTATTTT
NA	15	TRBD2	TRBJ2-1	TRBV5-5	CASSLASGTYNEQFF	TGTGCCAGCAGCTTGGCTAGCGGGACCTACAATGAGCAGTTCTTC
NA	15	NA	TRBJ2-7	TRBV7-2	CASSLEGFGSYEQYF	TGTGCCAGCAGCTTAGAGGGGTTTGGGTCCTACGAGCAGTACTTC
NA	14	NA	TRBJ1-1	TRBV5-1	CASSLVSQNTEAFF	TGCGCCAGCAGCCTGGTTAGCCAGAACACTGAAGCTTTCTTT
NA	18	TRBD2	TRBJ2-7	TRBV9	CASSPEPSGSSSSYEQYF	TGTGCCAGCAGCCCAGAGCCTAGCGGGAGCTCCAGCTCCTACGAGCAGTACTTC
NA	16	TRBD2	TRBJ2-2	TRBV4-3	CASSQLAAGSTGELFF	TGCGCCAGCAGCCAACTAGCGGCCGGGAGCACCGGGGAGCTGTTTTTT
NA	18	TRBD1	TRBJ1-4	TRBV30	CAWSVQTGGTTTNEKLFF	TGTGCCTGGAGTGTCCAGACAGGGGGCACTACAACTAATGAAAAACTGTTTTTT
NA	15	TRBD1	TRBJ1-1	TRBV28	CASSLRTGGNTEAFF	TGTGCCAGCAGTTTGCGGACAGGGGGGAACACTGAAGCTTTCTTT
NA	15	TRBD1	TRBJ1-2	TRBV2	CASSGGAGTGYGYTF	TGTGCCAGCAGTGGGGGAGCCGGGACAGGGTATGGCTACACCTTC
NA	16	TRBD2	TRBJ2-5	TRBV6-9	CASSYPSGGNQETQYF	TGTGCCAGCAGTTATCCCTCGGGGGGGAACCAAGAGACCCAGTACTTC
once	15	TRBD2	TRBJ2-3	TRBV7-3	CASSFIGLAGDTQYF	TGTGCCAGCAGCTTCATCGGACTAGCGGGAGATACGCAGTATTTT
NA	14	TRBD2	TRBJ2-7	TRBV5-6	CASSLNRRGYEQYF	TGTGCCAGCAGCTTGAACAGGCGGGGGTACGAGCAGTACTTC
NA	15	NA	TRBJ2-3	TRBV4-1	CASSQIGTSTDTQYF	TGCGCCAGCAGCCAGATCGGGACTAGCACAGATACGCAGTATTTT
once	13	NA	TRBJ2-1	TRBV6-5	CASSYYPWEEQFF	TGTGCCAGCAGTTACTACCCCTGGGAGGAGCAGTTCTTC
NA	14	TRBD1	TRBJ2-1	TRBV11-3	CASSRDSTYNEQFF	TGTGCCAGCAGCCGGGACAGCACCTACAATGAGCAGTTCTTC
NA	10	NA	TRBJ2-7	TRBV20-1	CSARTYEQYF	TGCAGTGCTAGAACCTACGAGCAGTACTTC
NA	15	NA	TRBJ2-7	TRBV30	CAWSVLGGVFYEQYF	TGTGCCTGGAGTGTGCTAGGCGGAGTTTTCTACGAGCAGTACTTC
NA	15	TRBD2	TRBJ2-7	TRBV7-2	CASSLARLAGGEQYF	TGTGCCAGCAGCTTAGCTAGGCTAGCGGGAGGCGAGCAGTACTTC
NA	19	NA	TRBJ2-7	TRBV10-3	CAISAGPGGLGALAYEQYF	TGTGCCATCAGTGCAGGACCCGGAGGGCTGGGGGCCTTGGCCTACGAGCAGTACTTC
NA	17	NA	TRBJ2-1	TRBV6-1	CASSESLAVVPYNEQFF	TGTGCCAGCAGTGAAAGTTTAGCGGTAGTACCCTACAATGAGCAGTTCTTC
NA	14	NA	TRBJ2-2	TRBV4-3	CASSQSWMGGELFF	TGCGCCAGCAGCCAGTCCTGGATGGGCGGGGAGCTGTTTTTT
NA	19	NA	TRBJ2-3	TRBV7-9	CASSLRGQATRRATDTQYF	TGTGCCAGCAGCTTAAGGGGCCAAGCTACGAGGAGGGCCACAGATACGCAGTATTTT
NA	19	TRBD2	TRBJ2-7	TRBV18	CASSPPGGLAGKNSYEQYF	TGTGCCAGCTCACCACCGGGGGGACTAGCGGGAAAAAACTCCTACGAGCAGTACTTC
NA	15	NA	TRBJ2-3	TRBV10-2	CASIKRLGGTDTQYF	TGCGCCAGCATAAAACGGTTAGGGGGCACAGATACGCAGTATTTT
NA	14	NA	TRBJ1-1	TRBV19	CAASGRGARTEAFF	TGTGCTGCCTCAGGGAGGGGGGCGCGTACTGAAGCTTTCTTT
NA	15	TRBD2	TRBJ2-7	TRBV19	CASSRGGKSSYEQYF	TGTGCCAGTAGTCGGGGGGGGAAGAGCTCCTACGAGCAGTACTTC
NA	17	TRBD1	TRBJ1-5	TRBV5-8	CASSPVQGVSSNQPQHF	TGTGCCAGCAGCCCAGTACAGGGGGTTAGTAGCAATCAGCCCCAGCATTTT
NA	15	TRBD1	TRBJ2-7	TRBV5-1	CASSLTETGGYEQYF	TGCGCCAGCAGCTTGACCGAGACAGGGGGCTACGAGCAGTACTTC
NA	15	NA	TRBJ1-5	TRBV28	CASSPAWASVQPQHF	TGTGCCAGCAGCCCTGCGTGGGCCTCGGTTCAGCCCCAGCATTTT
NA	14	NA	TRBJ2-3	TRBV5-1	CASAQDPHTDTQYF	TGCGCCAGTGCCCAGGATCCTCACACAGATACGCAGTATTTT
NA	15	NA	TRBJ1-2	TRBV4-2	CASERAGASGYGYTF	TGTGCCAGCGAGAGGGCAGGGGCGTCCGGCTATGGCTACACCTTC
NA	11	NA	TRBJ1-1	TRBV2	CASSAAYEAFF	TGTGCCAGCAGTGCGGCCTATGAAGCTTTCTTT
NA	14	NA	TRBJ2-5	TRBV21-1	CASIPSGRIETQYF	TGTGCCAGCATTCCTAGCGGGAGAATCGAGACCCAGTACTTC
NA	14	NA	TRBJ1-1	TRBV7-9	CASSLAAENTEAFF	TGTGCCAGCAGCTTAGCTGCAGAGAACACTGAAGCTTTCTTT
NA	16	TRBD2	TRBJ2-1	TRBV28	CASRLTSGSSYNEQFF	TGTGCCAGCAGACTGACTAGCGGGAGCTCCTACAATGAGCAGTTCTTC
NA	13	TRBD2	TRBJ2-1	TRBV2	CACGGRARNEQFF	TGTGCCTGCGGTGGGAGGGCCCGAAATGAGCAGTTCTTC
NA	16	NA	TRBJ2-4	TRBV19	CASRRTAGPPFNIQYF	TGTGCCAGTCGTAGGACCGCGGGCCCCCCCTTTAACATTCAGTACTTC
NA	16	NA	TRBJ2-3	TRBV5-4	CASSLEIASRTDTQYF	TGTGCCAGCAGCTTGGAGATAGCTAGCCGCACAGATACGCAGTATTTT